This TCR beta chain was identified in a study of blood T cell repertoires in COVID-19. Whole-study context: Spain, Italy and the United States supplied samples that represented acute and convalescent COVID-19. Sources were T cells, B-cell-depleted T cells, or PBMCs; the material itself was cDNA or gDNA.

CDR1 and CDR2 from the germline V gene are DFQATT and SNEGSKA (reference sequence). J gave up 2 bases and V 3 bases, and 8 bases lay outside the gene matches. The CDR3 contains 17 residues. This clone appeared once. Authors' analysis steps: Researchers report that nucleated cell counts were estimated from reference gene primer amplification. The assay was immunoSEQ multiplex PCR, and TCRdb's table has in-frame clones only and misses some. V, J and clone size derive from that table, while D and trimming were established from the DNA sequence. The top ten clones hold approximately 6.3% of a sample with approximately 250,000 clones, approximately 80% of them seen once.

Sequencing was carried out using peripheral blood. The origin of this receptor is a woman aged 55-69 years with active or convalescent COVID-19. The rearrangement uses TRBV20-1 and TRBJ2-1, with 12 bases matching TRBD1. In DNA form, the CDR3 reads TGCAGTGCTAGTGGGCCTAGGGACAGGGGGCCCTACAATGAGCAGTTCTTC. Its protein product is CSASGPRDRGPYNEQFF.